This T cell receptor beta chain was sequenced during a study of beta chain features in type 1 diabetes. Regarding the study as a whole: Compared to healthy donors, patients appeared to have naive, central memory and Treg TCRB repertoires that were more alike.

This clone was recorded a few times. Its antigen is not known. Germline values: CDR1 SGDLS, CDR2 YYNGEE. The CDR3 is 15 amino acids. The V end was cut by 0 bases, the J end by 4 bases, with 14 bases between. The authors reverse transcribed all of the isolated RNA, so sequencing captured expressed TCRB transcripts. This table comes from immunoSEQ multiplex PCR, and its TCRdb copy is limited to in-frame clones, with some not included. The data show 620,000 or so clones, roughly a sixth seen once. The clonotype comes from a man younger than 30 in good health. V gene TRBV9 combines with J gene TRBJ2-7; D is perhaps TRBD1 (6 bases). Sample: naive CD4+ T cells from blood. The CDR3: CASSVELGQIYEQYF. The CDR3 DNA reads TGTGCCAGCAGCGTAGAATTGGGACAAATTTACGAGCAGTACTTC. Looking up the rest from reference TRBV9 and TRBJ2-7 gives the full variable domain: DSGVTQTPKHLITATGQRVTLRCSPRSGDLSVYWYQQSLDQGLQFLIQYYNGEERAKGNILERFSAQQFPDLHSELNLSSLELGDSALYFCASSVELGQIYEQYFGPGTRLTVT.